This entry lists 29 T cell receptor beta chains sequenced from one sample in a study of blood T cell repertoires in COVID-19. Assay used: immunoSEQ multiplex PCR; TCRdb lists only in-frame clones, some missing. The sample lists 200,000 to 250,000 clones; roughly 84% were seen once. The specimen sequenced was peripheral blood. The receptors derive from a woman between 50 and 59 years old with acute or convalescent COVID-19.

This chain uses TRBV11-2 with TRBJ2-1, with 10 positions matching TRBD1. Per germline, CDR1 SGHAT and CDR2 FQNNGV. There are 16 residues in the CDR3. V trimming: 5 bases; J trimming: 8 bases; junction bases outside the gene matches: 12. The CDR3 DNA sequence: TGTGCCAGCAGCCGAGGCCGGGACAGGGGTTACCATGAGCAGTTCTTC. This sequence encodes CASSRGRDRGYHEQFF.

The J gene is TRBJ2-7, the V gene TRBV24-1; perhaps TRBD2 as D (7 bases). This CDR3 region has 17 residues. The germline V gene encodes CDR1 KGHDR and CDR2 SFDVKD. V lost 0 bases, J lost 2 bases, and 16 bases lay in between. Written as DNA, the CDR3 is TGTGCCACCAGTGATTTGCTAAGGGGGACTACTGCCTACGAGCAGTACTTC. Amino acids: CATSDLLRGTTAYEQYF.

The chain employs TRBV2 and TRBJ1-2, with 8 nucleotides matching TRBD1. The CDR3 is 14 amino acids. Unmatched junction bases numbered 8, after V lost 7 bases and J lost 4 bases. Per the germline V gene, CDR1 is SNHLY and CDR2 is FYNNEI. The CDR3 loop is CASILEDRAYGYTF. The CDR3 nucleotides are TGTGCCAGCATCCTGGAGGACAGGGCCTATGGCTACACCTTC. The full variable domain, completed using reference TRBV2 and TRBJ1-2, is EPEVTQTPSHQVTQMGQEVILRCVPISNHLYFYWYRQILGQKVEFLVSFYNNEISEKSEIFDDQFSVERPDGSNFTLKIRSTKLEDSAMYFCASILEDRAYGYTFGSGTRLTVV.

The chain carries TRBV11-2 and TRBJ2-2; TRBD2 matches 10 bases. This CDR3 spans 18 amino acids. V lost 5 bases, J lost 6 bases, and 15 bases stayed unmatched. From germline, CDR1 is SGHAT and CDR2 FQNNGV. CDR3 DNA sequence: TGTGCCAGCAGCCTCTCATCTAGCGGGAGTATTGTCGCCGGGGAGCTGTTTTTT. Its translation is CASSLSSSGSIVAGELFF.

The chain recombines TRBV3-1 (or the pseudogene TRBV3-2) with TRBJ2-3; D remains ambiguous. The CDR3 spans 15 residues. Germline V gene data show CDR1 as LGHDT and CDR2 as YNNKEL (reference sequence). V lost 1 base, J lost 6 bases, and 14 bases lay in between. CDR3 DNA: TGTGCCAGCAGCCAAGTTCCAGAGAACGGGGATACGCAGTATTTT. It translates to CASSQVPENGDTQYF.

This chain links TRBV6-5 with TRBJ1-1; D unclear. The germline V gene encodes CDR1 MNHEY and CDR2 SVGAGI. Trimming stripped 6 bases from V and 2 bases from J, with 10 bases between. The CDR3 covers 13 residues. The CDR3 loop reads CASRRSLNTEAFF. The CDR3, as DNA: TGTGCCAGCAGGAGGAGTCTTAACACTGAAGCTTTCTTT.

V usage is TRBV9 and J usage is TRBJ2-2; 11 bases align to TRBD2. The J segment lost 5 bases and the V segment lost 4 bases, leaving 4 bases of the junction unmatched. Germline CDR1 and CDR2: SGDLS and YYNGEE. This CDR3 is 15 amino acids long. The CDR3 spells CASSNSGGATGELFF. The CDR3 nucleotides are TGTGCCAGCAGCAATAGCGGGGGGGCTACCGGGGAGCTGTTTTTT.

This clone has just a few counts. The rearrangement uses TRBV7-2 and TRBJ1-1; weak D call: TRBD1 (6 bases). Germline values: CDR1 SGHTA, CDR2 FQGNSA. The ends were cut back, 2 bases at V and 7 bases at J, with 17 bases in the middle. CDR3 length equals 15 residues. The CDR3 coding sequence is TGTGCCAGCAGCTTATCATCCGGGACACGGTATGAAGCTTTCTTT. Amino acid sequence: CASSLSSGTRYEAFF.

The CDR3 bases are TGTGCCAGCAGTGAAGGACAGTTCTATGGCTACACCTTC. Its protein is CASSEGQFYGYTF. The chain is built from TRBV2 and TRBJ1-2; tentatively, D is TRBD1 (5 bases). This CDR3 contains 13 residues. Trimming shortened V by 1 base and J by 4 bases, and 7 bases separated the two germline ends. Germline values: CDR1 SNHLY, CDR2 FYNNEI. Variable domain in full (rest from reference TRBV2 and TRBJ1-2): EPEVTQTPSHQVTQMGQEVILRCVPISNHLYFYWYRQILGQKVEFLVSFYNNEISEKSEIFDDQFSVERPDGSNFTLKIRSTKLEDSAMYFCASSEGQFYGYTFGSGTRLTVV.

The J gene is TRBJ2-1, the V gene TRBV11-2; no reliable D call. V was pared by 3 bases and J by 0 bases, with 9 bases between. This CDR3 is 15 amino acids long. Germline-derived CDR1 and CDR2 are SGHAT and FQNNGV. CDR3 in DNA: TGTGCCAGCAGCTTCGGAAGCGCCTCCTACAATGAGCAGTTCTTC. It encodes CASSFGSASYNEQFF.

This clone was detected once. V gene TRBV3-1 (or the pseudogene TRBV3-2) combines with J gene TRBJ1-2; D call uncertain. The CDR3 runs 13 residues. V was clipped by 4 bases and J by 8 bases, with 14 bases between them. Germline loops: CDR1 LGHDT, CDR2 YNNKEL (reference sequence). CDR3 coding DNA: TGTGCCAGCAGCCTTTCCGAGCTGAGCGGCTACACCTTC. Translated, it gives CASSLSELSGYTF.

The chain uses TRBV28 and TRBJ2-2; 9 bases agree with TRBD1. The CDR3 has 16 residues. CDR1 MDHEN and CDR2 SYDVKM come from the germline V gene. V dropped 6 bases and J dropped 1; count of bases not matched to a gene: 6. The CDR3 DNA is TGTGCCAGCAGGCCTGACAGGGGGGGGAACACCGGGGAGCTGTTTTTT. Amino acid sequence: CASRPDRGGNTGELFF.

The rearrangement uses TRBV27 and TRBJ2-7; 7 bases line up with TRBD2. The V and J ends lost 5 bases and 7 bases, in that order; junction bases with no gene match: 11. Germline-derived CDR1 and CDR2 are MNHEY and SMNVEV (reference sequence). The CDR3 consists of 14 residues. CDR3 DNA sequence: TGTGCCAGCAGTCCAGGCGGGGGATTGGGGGAGCAGTACTTC. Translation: CASSPGGGLGEQYF.

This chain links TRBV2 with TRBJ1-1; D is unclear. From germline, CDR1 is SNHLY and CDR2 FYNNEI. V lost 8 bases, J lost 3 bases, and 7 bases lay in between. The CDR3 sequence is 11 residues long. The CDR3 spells CASQRDTEAFF. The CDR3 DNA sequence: TGTGCCAGCCAACGGGACACTGAAGCTTTCTTT.

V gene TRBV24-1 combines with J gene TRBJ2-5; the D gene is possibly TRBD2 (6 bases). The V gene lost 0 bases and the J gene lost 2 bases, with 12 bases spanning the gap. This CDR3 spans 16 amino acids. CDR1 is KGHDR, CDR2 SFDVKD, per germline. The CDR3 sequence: CATSDLVYGGQETQYF. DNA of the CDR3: TGTGCCACCAGTGATTTGGTATACGGGGGACAAGAGACCCAGTACTTC.

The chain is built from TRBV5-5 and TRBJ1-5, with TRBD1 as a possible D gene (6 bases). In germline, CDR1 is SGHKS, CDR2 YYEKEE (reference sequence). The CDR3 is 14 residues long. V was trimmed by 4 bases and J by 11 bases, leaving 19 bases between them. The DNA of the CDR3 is TGTGCCAGCAGCCCCCGGGACACCTTATCGTCCCAGCATTTT. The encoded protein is CASSPRDTLSSQHF.

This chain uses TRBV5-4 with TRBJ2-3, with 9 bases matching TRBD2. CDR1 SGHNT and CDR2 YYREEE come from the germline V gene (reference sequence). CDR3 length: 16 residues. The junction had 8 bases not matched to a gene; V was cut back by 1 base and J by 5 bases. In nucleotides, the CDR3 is TGTGCCAGCAGCTTGCAAGCGGGGGGAACTAGAGATACGCAGTATTTT. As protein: CASSLQAGGTRDTQYF. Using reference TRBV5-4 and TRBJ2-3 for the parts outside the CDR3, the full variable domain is ETGVTQSPTHLIKTRGQQVTLRCSSQSGHNTVSWYQQALGQGPQFIFQYYREEENGRGNFPPRFSGLQFPNYSSELNVNALELDDSALYLCASSLQAGGTRDTQYFGPGTRLTVL.

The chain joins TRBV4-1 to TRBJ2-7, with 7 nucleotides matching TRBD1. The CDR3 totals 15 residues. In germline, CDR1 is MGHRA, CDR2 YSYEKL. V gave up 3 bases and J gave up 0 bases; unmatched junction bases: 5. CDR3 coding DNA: TGCGCCAGCAGCCAGCCGACAGGGTCCTCCTACGAGCAGTACTTC. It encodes CASSQPTGSSYEQYF.

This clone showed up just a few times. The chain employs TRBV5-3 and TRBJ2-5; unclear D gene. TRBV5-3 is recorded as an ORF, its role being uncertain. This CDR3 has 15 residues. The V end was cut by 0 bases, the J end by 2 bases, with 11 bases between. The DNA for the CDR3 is TGTGCCAGAAGCTTGGAACCTACCTTACAAGAGACCCAGTACTTC. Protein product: CARSLEPTLQETQYF.

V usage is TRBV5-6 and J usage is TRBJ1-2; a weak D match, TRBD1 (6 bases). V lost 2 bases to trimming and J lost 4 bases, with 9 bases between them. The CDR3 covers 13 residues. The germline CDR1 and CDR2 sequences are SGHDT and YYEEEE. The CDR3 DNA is TGTGCCAGCAGCTTTGGGGGCTCCTATGGCTACACCTTC. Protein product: CASSFGGSYGYTF. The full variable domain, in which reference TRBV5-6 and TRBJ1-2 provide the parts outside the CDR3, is DAGVTQSPTHLIKTRGQQVTLRCSPKSGHDTVSWYQQALGQGPQFIFQYYEEEERQRGNFPDRFSGHQFPNYSSELNVNALLLGDSALYLCASSFGGSYGYTFGSGTRLTVV.

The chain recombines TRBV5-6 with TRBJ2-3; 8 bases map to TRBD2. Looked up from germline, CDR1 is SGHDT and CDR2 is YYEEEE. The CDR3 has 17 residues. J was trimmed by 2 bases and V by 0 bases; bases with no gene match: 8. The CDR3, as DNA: TGTGCCAGCAGCTTGGTTGGCGGGGGGCCGTCCACAGATACGCAGTATTTT. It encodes CASSLVGGGPSTDTQYF.

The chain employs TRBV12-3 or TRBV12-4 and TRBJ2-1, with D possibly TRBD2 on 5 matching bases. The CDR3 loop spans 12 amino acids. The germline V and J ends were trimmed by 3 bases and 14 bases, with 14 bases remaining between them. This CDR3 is CASSFFGIREFF. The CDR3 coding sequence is TGTGCCAGCAGTTTTTTCGGGATTAGGGAGTTCTTC.

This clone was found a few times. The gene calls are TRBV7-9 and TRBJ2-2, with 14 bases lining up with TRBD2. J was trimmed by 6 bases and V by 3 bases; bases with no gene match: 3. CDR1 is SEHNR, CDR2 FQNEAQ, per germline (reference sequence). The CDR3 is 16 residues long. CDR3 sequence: CASSLGLAGAAGELFF. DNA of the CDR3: TGTGCCAGCAGCTTGGGACTAGCGGGAGCTGCCGGGGAGCTGTTTTTT.

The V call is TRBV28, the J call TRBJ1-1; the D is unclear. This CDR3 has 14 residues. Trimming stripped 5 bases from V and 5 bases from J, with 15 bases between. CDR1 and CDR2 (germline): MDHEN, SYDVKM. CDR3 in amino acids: CASSPTLGRTEAFF. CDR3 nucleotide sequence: TGTGCCAGCAGTCCCACCCTCGGGAGAACTGAAGCTTTCTTT.

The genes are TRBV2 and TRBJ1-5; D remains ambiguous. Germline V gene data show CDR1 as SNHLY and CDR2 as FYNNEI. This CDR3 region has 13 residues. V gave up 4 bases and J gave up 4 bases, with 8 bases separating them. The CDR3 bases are TGTGCCAGCAGTGGGGCGGGGAATCAGCCCCAGCATTTT. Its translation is CASSGAGNQPQHF.

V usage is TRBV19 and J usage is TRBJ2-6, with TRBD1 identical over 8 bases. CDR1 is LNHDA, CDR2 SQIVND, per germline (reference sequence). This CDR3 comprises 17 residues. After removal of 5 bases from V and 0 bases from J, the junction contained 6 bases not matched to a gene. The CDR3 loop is CASSVQGVPSGANVLTF. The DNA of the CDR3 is TGTGCCAGTAGTGTACAGGGGGTCCCCTCTGGGGCCAACGTCCTGACTTTC. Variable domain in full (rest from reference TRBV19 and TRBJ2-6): DGGITQSPKYLFRKEGQNVTLSCEQNLNHDAMYWYRQDPGQGLRLIYYSQIVNDFQKGDIAEGYSVSREKKESFPLTVTSAQKNPTAFYLCASSVQGVPSGANVLTFGAGSRLTVL.

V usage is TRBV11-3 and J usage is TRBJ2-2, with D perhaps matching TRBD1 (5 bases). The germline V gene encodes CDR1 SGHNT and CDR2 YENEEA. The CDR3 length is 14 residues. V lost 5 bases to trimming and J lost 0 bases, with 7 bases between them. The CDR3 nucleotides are TGTGCCAGCAGCCGGACACCGAACACCGGGGAGCTGTTTTTT. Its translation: CASSRTPNTGELFF.

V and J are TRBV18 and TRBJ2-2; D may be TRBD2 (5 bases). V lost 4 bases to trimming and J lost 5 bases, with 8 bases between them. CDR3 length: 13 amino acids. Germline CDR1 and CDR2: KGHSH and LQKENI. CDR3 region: CASSLGKTGELFF. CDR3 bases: TGTGCCAGCTCACTCGGGAAAACCGGGGAGCTGTTTTTT.

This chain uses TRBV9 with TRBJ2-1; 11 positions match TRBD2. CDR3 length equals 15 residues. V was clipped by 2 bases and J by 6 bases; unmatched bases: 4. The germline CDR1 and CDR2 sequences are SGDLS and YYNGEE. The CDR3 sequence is CASSVGLAGLNEQFF. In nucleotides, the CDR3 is TGTGCCAGCAGCGTCGGACTAGCGGGCCTCAATGAGCAGTTCTTC.